This T cell receptor (beta chain) appears in the sequencing data of a study of cytomegalovirus exposure and HLA in healthy donors. Sequencing used immunoSEQ multiplex PCR; TCRdb keeps in-frame clones, though not all of them. The profile shows some 170,000 clones, 85% of them singletons. The CDR3 spans 16 residues. The trim removed 3 bases at V and 0 bases at J, leaving 7 bases unmatched. Germline V gene lookup returns CDR1 MNHNS and CDR2 SASEGT. A remark on this clone: Its antigen remains unidentified.

Study outcomes and limitations: Cytomegalovirus-associated status was assigned to approximately 160 TCR beta chains.

V is TRBV6-1 and J is TRBJ1-2, with 7 positions matching TRBD1. Sequences were obtained from PBMCs. The clonotype originates from a man younger than 40 in good health and CMV-seropositive. CDR3 amino acids: CASSEGQQSSNYGYTF. As DNA, the CDR3 is TGTGCCAGCAGTGAGGGACAGCAGAGTTCTAACTATGGCTACACCTTC.